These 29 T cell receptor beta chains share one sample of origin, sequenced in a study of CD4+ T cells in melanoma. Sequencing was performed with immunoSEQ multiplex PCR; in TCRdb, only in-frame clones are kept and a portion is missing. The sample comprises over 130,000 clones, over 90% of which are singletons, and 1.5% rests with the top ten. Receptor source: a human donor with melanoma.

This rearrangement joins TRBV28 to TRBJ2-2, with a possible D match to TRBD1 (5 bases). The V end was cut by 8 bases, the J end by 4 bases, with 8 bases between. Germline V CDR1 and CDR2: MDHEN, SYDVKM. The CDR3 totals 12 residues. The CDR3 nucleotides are TGTGCCAGCTTACAGGCCACCGGGGAGCTGTTTTTT. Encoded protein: CASLQATGELFF.

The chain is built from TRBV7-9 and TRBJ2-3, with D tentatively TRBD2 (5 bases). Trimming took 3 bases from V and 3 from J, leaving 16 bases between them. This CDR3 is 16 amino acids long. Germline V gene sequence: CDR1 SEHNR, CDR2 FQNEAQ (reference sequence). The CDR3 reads CASSFRGLRATDTQYF. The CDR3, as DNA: TGTGCCAGCAGCTTTCGGGGTCTCCGAGCTACAGATACGCAGTATTTT.

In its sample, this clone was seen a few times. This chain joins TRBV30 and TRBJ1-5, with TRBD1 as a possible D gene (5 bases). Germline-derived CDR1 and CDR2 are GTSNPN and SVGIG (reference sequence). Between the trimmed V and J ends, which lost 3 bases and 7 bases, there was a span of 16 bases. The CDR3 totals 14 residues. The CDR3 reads CAWSIWGGRQPQHF. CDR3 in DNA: TGTGCCTGGAGCATCTGGGGGGGAAGACAGCCCCAGCATTTT.

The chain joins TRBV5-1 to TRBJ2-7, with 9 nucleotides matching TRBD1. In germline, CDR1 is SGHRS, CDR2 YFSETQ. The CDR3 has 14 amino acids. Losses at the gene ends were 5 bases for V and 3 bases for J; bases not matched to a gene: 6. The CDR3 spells CASRLTGGVYEQYF. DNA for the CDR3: TGCGCCAGCAGACTTACAGGGGGCGTCTACGAGCAGTACTTC.

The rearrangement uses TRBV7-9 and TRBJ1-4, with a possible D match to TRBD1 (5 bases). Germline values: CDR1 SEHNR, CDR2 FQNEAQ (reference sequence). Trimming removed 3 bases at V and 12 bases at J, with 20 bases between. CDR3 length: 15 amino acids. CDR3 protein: CASSFSVGRSGELFF. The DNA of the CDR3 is TGTGCCAGCAGCTTTTCGGTGGGGCGTTCCGGGGAACTGTTTTTT. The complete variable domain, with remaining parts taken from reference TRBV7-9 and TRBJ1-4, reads DTGVSQNPRHKITKRGQNVTFRCDPISEHNRLYWYRQTLGQGPEFLTYFQNEAQLEKSRLLSDRFSAERPKGSFSTLEIQRTEQGDSAMYLCASSFSVGRSGELFFGSGTQLSVL.

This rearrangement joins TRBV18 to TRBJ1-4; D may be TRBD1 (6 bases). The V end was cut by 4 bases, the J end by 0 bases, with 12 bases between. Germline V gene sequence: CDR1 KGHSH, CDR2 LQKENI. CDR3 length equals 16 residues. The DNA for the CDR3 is TGTGCCAGCTCACTACGACAGGCCTCAACTAATGAAAAACTGTTTTTT. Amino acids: CASSLRQASTNEKLFF.

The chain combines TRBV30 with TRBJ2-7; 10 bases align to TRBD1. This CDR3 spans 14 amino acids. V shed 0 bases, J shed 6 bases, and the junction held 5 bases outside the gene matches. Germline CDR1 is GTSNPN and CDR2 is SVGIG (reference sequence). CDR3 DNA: TGTGCCTGGAGTGTAGGGACAGGGGTCGGCGAGCAGTACTTC. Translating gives CAWSVGTGVGEQYF.

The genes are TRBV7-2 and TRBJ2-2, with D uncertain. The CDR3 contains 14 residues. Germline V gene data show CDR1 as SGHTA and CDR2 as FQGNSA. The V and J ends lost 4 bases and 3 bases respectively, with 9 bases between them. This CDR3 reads CASSSYRDTGELFF. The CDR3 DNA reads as TGTGCCAGCAGCTCCTACCGGGACACCGGGGAGCTGTTTTTT. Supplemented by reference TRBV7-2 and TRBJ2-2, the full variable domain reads GAGVSQSPSNKVTEKGKDVELRCDPISGHTALYWYRQSLGQGLEFLIYFQGNSAPDKSGLPSDRFSAERTGGSVSTLTIQRTQQEDSAVYLCASSSYRDTGELFFGEGSRLTVL.

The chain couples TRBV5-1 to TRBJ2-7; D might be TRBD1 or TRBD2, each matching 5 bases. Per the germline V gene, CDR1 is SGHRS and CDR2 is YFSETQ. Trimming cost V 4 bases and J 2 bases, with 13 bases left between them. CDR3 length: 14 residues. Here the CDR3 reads CASSASGSPYEQYF. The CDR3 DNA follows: TGCGCCAGCAGCGCTTCAGGGAGTCCCTACGAGCAGTACTTC.

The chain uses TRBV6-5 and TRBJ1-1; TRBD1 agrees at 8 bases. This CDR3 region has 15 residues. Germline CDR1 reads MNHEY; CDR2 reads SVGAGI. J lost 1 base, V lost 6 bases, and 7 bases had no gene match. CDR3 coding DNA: TGTGCCAGCAGACCCGCCGGGACAGGGAACACTGAAGCTTTCTTT. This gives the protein CASRPAGTGNTEAFF.

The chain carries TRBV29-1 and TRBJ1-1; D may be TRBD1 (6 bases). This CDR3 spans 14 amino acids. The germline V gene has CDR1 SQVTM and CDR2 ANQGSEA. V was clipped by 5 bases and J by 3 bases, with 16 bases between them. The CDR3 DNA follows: TGCAGCGTTACACGGGGGGGCGCGGACACTGAAGCTTTCTTT. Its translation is CSVTRGGADTEAFF.

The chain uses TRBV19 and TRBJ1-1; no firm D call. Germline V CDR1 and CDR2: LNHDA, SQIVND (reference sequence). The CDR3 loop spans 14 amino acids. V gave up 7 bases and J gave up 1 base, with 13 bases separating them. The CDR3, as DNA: TGTGCCAGTACGACGCGGGAAGGGAACACTGAAGCTTTCTTT. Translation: CASTTREGNTEAFF.

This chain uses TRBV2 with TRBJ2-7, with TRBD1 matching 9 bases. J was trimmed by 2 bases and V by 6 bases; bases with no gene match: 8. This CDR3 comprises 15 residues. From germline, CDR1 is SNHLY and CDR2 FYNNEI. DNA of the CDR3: TGTGCCAGCAGCGGAACCTGGACAGGGGCCTACGAGCAGTACTTC. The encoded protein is CASSGTWTGAYEQYF. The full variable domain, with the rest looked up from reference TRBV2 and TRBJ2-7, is EPEVTQTPSHQVTQMGQEVILRCVPISNHLYFYWYRQILGQKVEFLVSFYNNEISEKSEIFDDQFSVERPDGSNFTLKIRSTKLEDSAMYFCASSGTWTGAYEQYFGPGTRLTVT.

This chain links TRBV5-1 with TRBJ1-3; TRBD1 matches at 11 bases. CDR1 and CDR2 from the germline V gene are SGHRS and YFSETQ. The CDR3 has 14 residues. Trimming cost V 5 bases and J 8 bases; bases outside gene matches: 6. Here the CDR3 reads CASRPGQGGDTIYF. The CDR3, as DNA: TGCGCCAGCAGGCCGGGACAGGGGGGAGACACCATATATTTT.

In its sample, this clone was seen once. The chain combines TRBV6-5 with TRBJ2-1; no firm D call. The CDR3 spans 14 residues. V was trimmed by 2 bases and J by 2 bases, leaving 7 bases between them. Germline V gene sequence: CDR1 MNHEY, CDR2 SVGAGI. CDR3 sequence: CASSYGLAYNEQFF. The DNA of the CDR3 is TGTGCCAGCAGTTACGGGCTAGCCTACAATGAGCAGTTCTTC.

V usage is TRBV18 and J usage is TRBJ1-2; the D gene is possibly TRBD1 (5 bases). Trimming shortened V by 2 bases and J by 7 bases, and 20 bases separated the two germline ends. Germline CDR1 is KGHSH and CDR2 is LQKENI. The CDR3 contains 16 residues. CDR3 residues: CASSPYAGTEFGGYTF. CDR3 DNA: TGTGCCAGCTCACCATACGCCGGGACGGAATTCGGTGGCTACACCTTC.

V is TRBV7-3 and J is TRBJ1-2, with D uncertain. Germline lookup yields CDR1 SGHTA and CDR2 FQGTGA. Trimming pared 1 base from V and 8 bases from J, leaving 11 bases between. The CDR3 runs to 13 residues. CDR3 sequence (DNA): TGTGCCAGCAGCTTAAGCGGGGTTCGGGGCTACACCTTC. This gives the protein CASSLSGVRGYTF.

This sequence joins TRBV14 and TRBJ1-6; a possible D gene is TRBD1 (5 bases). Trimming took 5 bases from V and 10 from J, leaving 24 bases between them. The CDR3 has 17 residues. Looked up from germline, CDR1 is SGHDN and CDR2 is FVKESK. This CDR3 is CASSAPVRRGLRSPLHF. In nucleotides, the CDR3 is TGTGCCAGCAGCGCTCCGGTGCGCCGGGGGTTACGCTCACCCCTCCACTTT.

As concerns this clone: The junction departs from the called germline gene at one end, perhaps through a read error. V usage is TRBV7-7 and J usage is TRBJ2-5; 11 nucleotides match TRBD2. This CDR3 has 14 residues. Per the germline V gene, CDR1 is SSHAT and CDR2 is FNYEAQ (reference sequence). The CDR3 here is CASSLAGGMETQYF. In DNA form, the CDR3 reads TGTGCTAGCAGCTTAGCGGGGGGGATGGAGACCCAGTACTTC.

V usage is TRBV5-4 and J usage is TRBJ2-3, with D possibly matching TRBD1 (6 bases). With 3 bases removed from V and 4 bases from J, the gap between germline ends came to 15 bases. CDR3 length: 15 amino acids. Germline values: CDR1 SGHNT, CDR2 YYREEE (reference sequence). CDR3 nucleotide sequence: TGTGCCAGCAGCTCAACCCCAGGGGCGGCAGATACGCAGTATTTT. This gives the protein CASSSTPGAADTQYF.

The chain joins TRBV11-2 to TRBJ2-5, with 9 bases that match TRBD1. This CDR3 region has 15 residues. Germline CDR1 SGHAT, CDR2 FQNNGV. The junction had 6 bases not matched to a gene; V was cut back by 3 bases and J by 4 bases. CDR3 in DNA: TGTGCCAGCAGCTTGTACAGGGGGCGCCTAGAGACCCAGTACTTC. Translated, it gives CASSLYRGRLETQYF.

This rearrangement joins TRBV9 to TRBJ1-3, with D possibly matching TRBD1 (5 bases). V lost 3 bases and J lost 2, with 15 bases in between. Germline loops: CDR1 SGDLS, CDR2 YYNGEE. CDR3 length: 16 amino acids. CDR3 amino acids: CASSGPQIRAGNTIYF. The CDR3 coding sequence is TGTGCCAGCAGCGGCCCACAGATCAGGGCTGGAAACACCATATATTTT.

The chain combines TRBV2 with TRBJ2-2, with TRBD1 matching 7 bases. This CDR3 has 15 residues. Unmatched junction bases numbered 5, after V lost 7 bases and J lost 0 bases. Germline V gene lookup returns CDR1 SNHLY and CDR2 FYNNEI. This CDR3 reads CASTPGQSNTGELFF. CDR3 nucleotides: TGTGCCAGCACGCCGGGACAGTCGAACACCGGGGAGCTGTTTTTT.

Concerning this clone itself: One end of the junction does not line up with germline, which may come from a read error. The CDR3 DNA reads as TGTGCCAGCAGTGGGTATCCGAGGGGACAGACAAATTCGCCCCTCCACTTT. Its translation is CASSGYPRGQTNSPLHF. The chain is built from TRBV6-1 and TRBJ1-6, with 7 bases aligning to TRBD1. Per the germline V gene, CDR1 is MNHNS and CDR2 is SASEGT. The CDR3 has 17 amino acids.

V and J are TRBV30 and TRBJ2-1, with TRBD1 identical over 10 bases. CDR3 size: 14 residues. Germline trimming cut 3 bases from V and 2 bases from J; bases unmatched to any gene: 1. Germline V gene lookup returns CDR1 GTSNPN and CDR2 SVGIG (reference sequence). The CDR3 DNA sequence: TGTGCCTGGAGAGGACAGGGGGCCTACAATGAGCAGTTCTTC. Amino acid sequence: CAWRGQGAYNEQFF. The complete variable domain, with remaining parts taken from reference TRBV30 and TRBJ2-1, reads SQTIHQWPATLVQPVGSPLSLECTVEGTSNPNLYWYRQAAGRGLQLLFYSVGIGQISSEVPQNLSASRPQDRQFILSSKKLLLSDSGFYLCAWRGQGAYNEQFFGPGTRLTVL.

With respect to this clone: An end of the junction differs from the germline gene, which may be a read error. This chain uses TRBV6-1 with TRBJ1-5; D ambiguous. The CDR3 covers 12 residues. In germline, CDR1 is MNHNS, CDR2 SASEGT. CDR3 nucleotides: TGTGCCAGCAGCCTATCAAGGTACCCACCAGCTTTT. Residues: CASSLSRYPPAF.

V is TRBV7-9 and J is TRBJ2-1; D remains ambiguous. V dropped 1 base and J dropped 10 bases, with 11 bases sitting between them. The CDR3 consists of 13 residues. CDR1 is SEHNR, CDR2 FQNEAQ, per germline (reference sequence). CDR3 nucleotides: TGTGCCAGCAGCTTAGATCAGAGCCGGGAGCAGTTCTTC. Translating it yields CASSLDQSREQFF.

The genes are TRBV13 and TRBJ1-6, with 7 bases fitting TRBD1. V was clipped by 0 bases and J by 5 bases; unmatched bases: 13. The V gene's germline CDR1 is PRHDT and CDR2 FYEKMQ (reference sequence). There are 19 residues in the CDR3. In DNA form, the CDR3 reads TGTGCCAGCAGCTTAGGTGTAATAGGTGGGCAGGGGGATAATTCACCCCTCCACTTT. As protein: CASSLGVIGGQGDNSPLHF.

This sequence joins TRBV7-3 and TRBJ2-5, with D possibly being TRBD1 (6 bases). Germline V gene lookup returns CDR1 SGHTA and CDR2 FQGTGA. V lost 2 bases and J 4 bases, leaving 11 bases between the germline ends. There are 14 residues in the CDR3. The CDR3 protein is CASSLAGTPETQYF. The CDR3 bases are TGTGCCAGCAGCTTAGCCGGGACACCAGAGACCCAGTACTTC. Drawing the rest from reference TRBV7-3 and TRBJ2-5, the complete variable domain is GAGVSQTPSNKVTEKGKYVELRCDPISGHTALYWYRQSLGQGPEFLIYFQGTGAADDSGLPNDRFFAVRPEGSVSTLKIQRTERGDSAVYLCASSLAGTPETQYFGPGTRLLVL.